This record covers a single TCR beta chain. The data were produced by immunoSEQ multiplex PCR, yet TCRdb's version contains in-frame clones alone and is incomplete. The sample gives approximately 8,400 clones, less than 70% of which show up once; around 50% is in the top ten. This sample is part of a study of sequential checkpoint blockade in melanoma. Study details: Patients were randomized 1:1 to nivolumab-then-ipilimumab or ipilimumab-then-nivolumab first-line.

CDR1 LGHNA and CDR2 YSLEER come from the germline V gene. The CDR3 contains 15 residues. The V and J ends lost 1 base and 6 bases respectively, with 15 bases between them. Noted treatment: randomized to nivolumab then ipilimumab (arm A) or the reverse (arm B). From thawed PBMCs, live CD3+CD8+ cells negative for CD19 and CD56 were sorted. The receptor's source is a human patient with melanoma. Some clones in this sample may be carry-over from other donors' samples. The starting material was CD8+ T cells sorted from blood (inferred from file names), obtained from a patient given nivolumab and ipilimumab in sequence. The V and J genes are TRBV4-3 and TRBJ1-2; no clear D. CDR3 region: CASSQGVWLEDGYTF. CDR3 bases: TGCGCCAGCAGCCAAGGAGTCTGGCTAGAGGATGGCTACACCTTC.